These 23 T cell receptor beta chains were sequenced from one sample in a study of blood T cell repertoires in COVID-19. The protocol was immunoSEQ multiplex PCR, while the TCRdb copy is restricted to in-frame clones and leaves out a portion. The data contain nearly 90,000 clones, approximately 90% of them singletons. Sequenced material: peripheral blood. Every receptor here comes from a man between 60 and 70 years old with acute or convalescent COVID-19.

The CDR3 coding sequence is TGTGCCAGCAGTGGGGTAGCGGGTCACCAAGAGACCCAGTACTTC. Its protein product is CASSGVAGHQETQYF. The chain uses TRBV25-1 and TRBJ2-5; the match to TRBD2 covers 7 bases. Unmatched junction bases numbered 5, after V lost 4 bases and J lost 0 bases. This CDR3 has 15 amino acids. The germline gives CDR1 MGHDK, CDR2 SYGVNS.

This chain joins TRBV5-1 and TRBJ1-5; D not certain. This CDR3 is 14 amino acids long. CDR1 and CDR2 (germline): SGHRS, YFSETQ. The V end was cut by 4 bases, the J end by 3 bases, with 11 bases between. This CDR3 is CASSPTGNNQPQHF. In DNA form, the CDR3 reads TGCGCCAGCAGCCCCACCGGGAACAATCAGCCCCAGCATTTT.

The rearrangement links TRBV19 to TRBJ1-5; perhaps TRBD1 as D (5 bases). The CDR3 runs 14 residues. Per the germline V gene, CDR1 is LNHDA and CDR2 is SQIVND (reference sequence). The germline V and J ends were trimmed by 3 bases and 5 bases, with 11 bases remaining between them. DNA for the CDR3: TGTGCCAGTAGTATTCAGGGTTGGGATCAGCCCCAGCATTTT. This encodes CASSIQGWDQPQHF.

The J gene is TRBJ1-4, the V gene TRBV10-3; 7 bases line up with TRBD1. Germline values: CDR1 ENHRY, CDR2 SYGVKD. The CDR3 runs 14 residues. Unmatched junction bases numbered 4, after V lost 6 bases and J lost 3 bases. CDR3 in DNA: TGTGCCATCAGCCCGGGACAGTCTAATGAAAAACTGTTTTTT. Its protein product is CAISPGQSNEKLFF.

The chain couples TRBV18 to TRBJ1-5; tentatively, D is TRBD1 (6 bases). CDR1 is KGHSH and CDR2 is LQKENI in the germline V gene. The V gene lost 3 bases and the J gene lost 1 base, with 13 bases spanning the gap. The length of the CDR3 is 16 residues. The CDR3 here is CASSPRRTASNQPQHF. The CDR3 DNA reads as TGTGCCAGCTCACCGAGAAGGACAGCCAGCAATCAGCCCCAGCATTTT.

V is TRBV18 and J is TRBJ2-7, with TRBD1 identical over 9 bases. Trimming took 3 bases from V and 5 from J; bases not matched to a gene: 5. This CDR3 is 14 amino acids long. Per the germline V gene, CDR1 is KGHSH and CDR2 is LQKENI. The CDR3 DNA reads TGTGCCAGCTCACCGCAACAGGGGGCAAACGAGCAGTACTTC. Protein product: CASSPQQGANEQYF. The variable domain in full, with the rest retrieved from reference TRBV18 and TRBJ2-7, is NAGVMQNPRHLVRRRGQEARLRCSPMKGHSHVYWYRQLPEEGLKFMVYLQKENIIDESGMPKERFSAEFPKEGPSILRIQQVVRGDSAAYFCASSPQQGANEQYFGPGTRLTVT.

This chain links TRBV24-1 with TRBJ2-5; D is perhaps TRBD2 (5 bases). V lost 3 bases and J 3 bases, leaving 16 bases between the germline ends. This CDR3 has 16 residues. Germline V gene data show CDR1 as KGHDR and CDR2 as SFDVKD. CDR3 in DNA: TGTGCCACCAGTGATCCTCCACGGGGTTCGGAAGAGACCCAGTACTTC. Its translation: CATSDPPRGSEETQYF.

The chain couples TRBV21-1 to TRBJ1-3; the listed D gene, TRBD1, was not tested against the DNA. TRBV21-1 is deemed a pseudogene. The CDR3 sequence is 14 residues long. The CDR3 nucleotides read TGTGCCAGCACCACAGGACAGGGGAGAAACACCATATATTTT. Translated, it gives CASTTGQGRNTIYF.

The rearrangement joins TRBV5-1 to TRBJ2-5; D perhaps matches TRBD2 (6 bases). V lost 5 bases, J lost 4 bases, and 15 bases lay in between. The CDR3 extends over 14 amino acids. In germline, CDR1 is SGHRS, CDR2 YFSETQ. CDR3 DNA sequence: TGCGCCAGCAGTGGGGGACTTAACTTAGAGACCCAGTACTTC. Translation gives CASSGGLNLETQYF.

This clone is a singleton in its sample. The V call is TRBV29-1, the J call TRBJ2-7; 13 nucleotides match TRBD2. The V gene end was trimmed by 5 bases and the J gene end by 6 bases; junction bases not matched to a gene: 4. The germline CDR1 and CDR2 sequences are SQVTM and ANQGSEA. This CDR3 contains 13 residues. The CDR3 region has the DNA TGCAGCGTTCGGACTAGCGGGAGAGGCGAGCAGTACTTC. This gives the protein CSVRTSGRGEQYF.

V and J are TRBV29-1 and TRBJ1-1; 9 bases fit TRBD1. The CDR3 loop spans 13 amino acids. CDR1 and CDR2 from the germline V gene are SQVTM and ANQGSEA. The junction had 6 bases not matched to a gene; V was cut back by 6 bases and J by 4 bases. CDR3: CSVRTGVVTEAFF. For the CDR3, the DNA is TGCAGCGTACGGACAGGGGTGGTCACTGAAGCTTTCTTT.

This clone was found a few times. The chain combines TRBV7-8 with TRBJ1-1; 8 positions match TRBD1. V lost 1 base to trimming and J lost 6 bases; unmatched junction nucleotides: 10. The CDR3 length is 16 residues. Germline V gene lookup returns CDR1 SGHVS and CDR2 FQNEAQ. The CDR3 nucleotides read TGTGCCAGCAGCTTAGGGACAGGGTCCGTCGGGGCTGAAGCTTTCTTT. Residues: CASSLGTGSVGAEAFF.

The V and J genes are TRBV27 and TRBJ1-2; possibly TRBD1 for D (5 bases). V was shortened by 5 bases and J by 3 bases, with 13 bases between the two germline ends. The CDR3 length is 14 residues. Per the germline V gene, CDR1 is MNHEY and CDR2 is SMNVEV (reference sequence). CDR3 nucleotide sequence: TGTGCCAGCAGTACCACCGGGGGATACTATGGCTACACCTTC. Translating it yields CASSTTGGYYGYTF.

The J gene is TRBJ2-7, the V gene TRBV19; possibly TRBD1 for D (5 bases). V shed 7 bases and J shed 3 bases, with 10 bases lying between them. The CDR3 runs 12 residues. Germline CDR1 is LNHDA and CDR2 is SQIVND (reference sequence). Written as DNA, the CDR3 is TGTGCCAGTACCGACAGCTACTACGAGCAGTACTTC. This sequence encodes CASTDSYYEQYF.

The V and J genes are TRBV27 and TRBJ1-6, with 9 bases fitting TRBD1. In germline, CDR1 is MNHEY, CDR2 SMNVEV (reference sequence). The CDR3 is 15 residues long. V trimming: 3 bases; J trimming: 6 bases; junction bases outside the gene matches: 3. CDR3 loop: CASSFQDRGNSPLHF. The CDR3 nucleotides are TGTGCCAGCAGTTTCCAGGACAGGGGTAATTCACCCCTCCACTTT.

This rearrangement joins TRBV12-3 or TRBV12-4 to TRBJ2-7; D is undetermined. V was trimmed by 6 bases and J by 6 bases, leaving 9 bases between them. The length of the CDR3 is 11 residues. The CDR3 spells CASRSGSEQYF. The CDR3 DNA sequence: TGTGCCAGCAGATCTGGTAGCGAGCAGTACTTC.

The rearrangement links TRBV9 to TRBJ2-2, with a weak D call TRBD2 (5 bases). V dropped 2 bases and J dropped 5 bases, with 7 bases sitting between them. CDR3 length: 13 amino acids. The V gene's germline CDR1 is SGDLS and CDR2 YYNGEE. The CDR3: CASSVAGTGELFF. CDR3 DNA: TGTGCCAGCAGCGTGGCGGGTACCGGGGAGCTGTTTTTT.

This chain links TRBV4-1 with TRBJ2-7, with 7 positions matching TRBD1. CDR3 length equals 16 residues. Unmatched junction bases numbered 8, after V lost 1 base and J lost 2 bases. From germline, CDR1 is MGHRA and CDR2 YSYEKL. CDR3 residues: CASSQVRGRGTYEQYF. The CDR3 nucleotides read TGCGCCAGCAGCCAAGTTAGGGGCAGGGGGACCTACGAGCAGTACTTC.

The rearrangement links TRBV6-5 to TRBJ1-2; D is ambiguous. Germline values: CDR1 MNHEY, CDR2 SVGAGI. There are 14 residues in the CDR3. The V gene lost 8 bases and the J gene lost 4 bases, with 17 bases spanning the gap. This chain's CDR3 is CASRLPEGGYGYTF. CDR3 nucleotide sequence: TGTGCCAGCCGATTACCCGAGGGTGGCTATGGCTACACCTTC.

V usage is TRBV5-1 and J usage is TRBJ1-2; D is unresolved. From germline, CDR1 is SGHRS and CDR2 YFSETQ. With 6 bases removed from V and 3 bases from J, the gap between germline ends came to 9 bases. The CDR3 runs 12 residues. Here the CDR3 reads CASTDGDYGYTF. Written as DNA, the CDR3 is TGCGCCAGCACCGACGGAGACTATGGCTACACCTTC.

This chain joins TRBV10-1 and TRBJ2-2; 10 nucleotides line up with TRBD2. With V trimmed by 3 bases and J by 7 bases, 8 bases remained unmatched. Germline V gene sequence: CDR1 WNHNN, CDR2 SYGVQD (reference sequence). CDR3 size: 16 residues. CDR3 DNA: TGCGCCAGCAGTGATCGGCTAGCGGGAGATGGCGGGGAGCTGTTTTTT. It translates to CASSDRLAGDGGELFF.

V is TRBV3-1 (or the pseudogene TRBV3-2) and J is TRBJ2-5; D may be TRBD2 (6 bases). This CDR3 is 14 amino acids long. Trimming left V 0 bases short and J 7 bases short, with 12 bases between. Germline CDR1 is LGHDT and CDR2 is YNNKEL (reference sequence). Here the CDR3 DNA reads TGTGCCAGCAGCCAAGATGCGGGGCGGGCGACCCAGTACTTC. Its protein is CASSQDAGRATQYF.

CDR3 protein: CAWSVSRVPVRKLFF. The CDR3 bases are TGTGCCTGGAGTGTAAGCAGGGTACCCGTGAGGAAACTGTTTTTT. J is TRBJ1-4 and V is TRBV30, with a possible D match to TRBD1 (5 bases). The V and J ends lost 0 bases and 11 bases respectively, with 19 bases between them. The V gene's germline CDR1 is GTSNPN and CDR2 SVGIG (reference sequence). This CDR3 is 15 amino acids long.